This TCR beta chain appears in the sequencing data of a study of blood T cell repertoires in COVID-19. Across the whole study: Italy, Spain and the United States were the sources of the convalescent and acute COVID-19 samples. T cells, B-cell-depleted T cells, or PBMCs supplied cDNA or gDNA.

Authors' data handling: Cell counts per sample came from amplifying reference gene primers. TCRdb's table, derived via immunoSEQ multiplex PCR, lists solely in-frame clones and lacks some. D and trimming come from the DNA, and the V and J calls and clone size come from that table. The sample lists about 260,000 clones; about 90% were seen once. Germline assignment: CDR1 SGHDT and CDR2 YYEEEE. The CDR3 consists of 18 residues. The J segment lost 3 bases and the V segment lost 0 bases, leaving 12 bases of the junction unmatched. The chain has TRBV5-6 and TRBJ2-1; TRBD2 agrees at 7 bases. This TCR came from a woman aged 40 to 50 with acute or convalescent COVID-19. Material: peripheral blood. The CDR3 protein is CASSLGPREDFVYNEQFF. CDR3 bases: TGTGCCAGCAGCTTGGGGCCCCGGGAGGATTTCGTCTACAATGAGCAGTTCTTC.